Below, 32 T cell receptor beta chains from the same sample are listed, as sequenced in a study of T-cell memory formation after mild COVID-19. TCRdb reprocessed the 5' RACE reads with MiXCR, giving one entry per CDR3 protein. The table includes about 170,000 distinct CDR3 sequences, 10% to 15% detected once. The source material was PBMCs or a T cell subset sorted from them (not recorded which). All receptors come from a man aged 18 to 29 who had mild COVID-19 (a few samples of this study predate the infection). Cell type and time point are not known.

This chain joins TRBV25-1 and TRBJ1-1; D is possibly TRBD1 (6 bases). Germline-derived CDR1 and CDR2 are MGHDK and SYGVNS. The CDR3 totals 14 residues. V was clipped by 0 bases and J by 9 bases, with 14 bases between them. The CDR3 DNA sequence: TGTGCCAGCAGTGAATATCTTAGCGGACAGCAAGCTTTCTTT. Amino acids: CASSEYLSGQQAFF.

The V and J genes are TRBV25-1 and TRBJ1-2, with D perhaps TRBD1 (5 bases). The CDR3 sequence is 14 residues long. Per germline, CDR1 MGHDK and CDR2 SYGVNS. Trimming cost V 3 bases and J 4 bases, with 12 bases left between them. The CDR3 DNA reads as TGTGCCAGCAGTGACCCGGGACGGAGCTATGGCTACACCTTC. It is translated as CASSDPGRSYGYTF.

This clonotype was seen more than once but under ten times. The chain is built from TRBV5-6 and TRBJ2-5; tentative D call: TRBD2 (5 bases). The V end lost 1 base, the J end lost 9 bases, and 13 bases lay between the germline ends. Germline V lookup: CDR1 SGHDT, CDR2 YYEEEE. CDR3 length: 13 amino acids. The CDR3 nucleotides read TGTGCCAGCAGCTTGCTGGAGGACCCGGCCCAGTACTTC. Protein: CASSLLEDPAQYF.

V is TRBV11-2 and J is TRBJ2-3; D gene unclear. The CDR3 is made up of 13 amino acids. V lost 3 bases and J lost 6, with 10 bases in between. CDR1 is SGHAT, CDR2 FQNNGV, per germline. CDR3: CASSFTRPDTQYF. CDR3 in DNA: TGTGCCAGCAGCTTTACTCGGCCGGATACGCAGTATTTT.

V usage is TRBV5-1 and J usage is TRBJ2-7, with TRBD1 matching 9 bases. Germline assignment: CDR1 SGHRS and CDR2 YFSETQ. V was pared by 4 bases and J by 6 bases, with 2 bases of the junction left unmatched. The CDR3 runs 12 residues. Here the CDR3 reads CASSPTGGEQYF. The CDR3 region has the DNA TGCGCCAGCAGCCCGACAGGGGGCGAGCAGTACTTC.

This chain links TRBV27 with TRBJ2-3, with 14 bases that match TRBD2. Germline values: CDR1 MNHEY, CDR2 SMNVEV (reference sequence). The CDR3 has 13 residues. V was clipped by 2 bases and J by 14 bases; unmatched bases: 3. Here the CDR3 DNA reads TGTGCCAGCAGTTTAAGACTAGCGGGGGGGCTGTATTTT. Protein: CASSLRLAGGLYF.

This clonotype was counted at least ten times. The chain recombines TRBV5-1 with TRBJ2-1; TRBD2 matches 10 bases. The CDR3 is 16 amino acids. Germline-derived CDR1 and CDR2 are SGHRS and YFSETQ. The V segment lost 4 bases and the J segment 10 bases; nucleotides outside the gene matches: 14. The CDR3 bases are TGCGCCAGCAGCCTTCCCACAGGGGTAGCGGGGGGCGAGCAGTTCTTC. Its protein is CASSLPTGVAGGEQFF. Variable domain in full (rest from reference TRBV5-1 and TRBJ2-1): KAGVTQTPRYLIKTRGQQVTLSCSPISGHRSVSWYQQTPGQGLQFLFEYFSETQRNKGNFPGRFSGRQFSNSRSEMNVSTLELGDSALYLCASSLPTGVAGGEQFFGPGTRLTVL.

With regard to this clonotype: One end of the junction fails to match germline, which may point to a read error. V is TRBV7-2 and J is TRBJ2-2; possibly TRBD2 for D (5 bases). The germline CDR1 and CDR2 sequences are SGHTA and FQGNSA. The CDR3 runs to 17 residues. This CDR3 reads CASSLAARISNTGELFF. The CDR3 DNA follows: TGTGCCAGCAGCCTAGCCGCCCGGATCTCGAACACCGGGGAGCTGTTTTTT.

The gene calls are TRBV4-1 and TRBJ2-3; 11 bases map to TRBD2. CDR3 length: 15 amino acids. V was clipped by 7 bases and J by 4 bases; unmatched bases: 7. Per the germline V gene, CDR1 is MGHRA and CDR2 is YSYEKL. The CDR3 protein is CASKQLAGVADTQYF. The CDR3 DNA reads TGCGCCAGCAAGCAACTAGCGGGGGTTGCAGATACGCAGTATTTT.

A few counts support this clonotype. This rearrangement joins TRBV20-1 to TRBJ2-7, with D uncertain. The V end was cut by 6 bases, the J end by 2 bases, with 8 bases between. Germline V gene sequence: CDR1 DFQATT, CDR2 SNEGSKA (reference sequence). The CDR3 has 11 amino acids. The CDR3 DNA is TGCAGTGCCACAAATACCTACGAGCAGTACGTC. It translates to CSATNTYEQYV.

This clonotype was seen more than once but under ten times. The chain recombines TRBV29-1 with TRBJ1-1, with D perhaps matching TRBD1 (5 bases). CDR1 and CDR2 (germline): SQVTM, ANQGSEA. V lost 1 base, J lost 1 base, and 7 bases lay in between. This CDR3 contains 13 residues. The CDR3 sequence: CSVEGGQNTEAFF. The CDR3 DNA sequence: TGCAGCGTTGAAGGGGGCCAGAACACTGAAGCTTTCTTT.

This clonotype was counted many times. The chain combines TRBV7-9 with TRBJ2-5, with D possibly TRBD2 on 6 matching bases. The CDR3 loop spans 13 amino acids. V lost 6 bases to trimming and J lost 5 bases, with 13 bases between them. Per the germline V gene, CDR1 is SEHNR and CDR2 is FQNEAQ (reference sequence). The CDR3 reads CASSRSGMETQYF. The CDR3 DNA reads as TGTGCCAGCAGTCGTAGCGGAATGGAGACCCAGTACTTC.

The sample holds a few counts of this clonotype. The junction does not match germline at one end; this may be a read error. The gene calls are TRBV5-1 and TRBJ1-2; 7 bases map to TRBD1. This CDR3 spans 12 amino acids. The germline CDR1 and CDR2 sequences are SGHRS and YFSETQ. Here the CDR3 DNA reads TGCGCCAGCAGCTTCCAGGGGGATGGCCACACCTTC. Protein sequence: CASSFQGDGHTF.

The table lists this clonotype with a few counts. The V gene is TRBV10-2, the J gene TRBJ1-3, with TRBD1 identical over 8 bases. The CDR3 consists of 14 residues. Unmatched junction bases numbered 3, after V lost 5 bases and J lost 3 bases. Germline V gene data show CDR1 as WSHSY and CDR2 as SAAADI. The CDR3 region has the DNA TGCGCCAGCAGTCAGGACAGGGTTGGAAACACCATATATTTT. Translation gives CASSQDRVGNTIYF.

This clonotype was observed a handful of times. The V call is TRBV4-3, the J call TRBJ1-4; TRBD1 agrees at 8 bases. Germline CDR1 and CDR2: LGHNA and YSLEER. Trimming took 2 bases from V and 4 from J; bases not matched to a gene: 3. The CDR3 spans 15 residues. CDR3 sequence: CASSQMTGDNEKLFF. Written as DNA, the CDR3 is TGCGCCAGCAGCCAAATGACAGGGGATAATGAAAAACTGTTTTTT.

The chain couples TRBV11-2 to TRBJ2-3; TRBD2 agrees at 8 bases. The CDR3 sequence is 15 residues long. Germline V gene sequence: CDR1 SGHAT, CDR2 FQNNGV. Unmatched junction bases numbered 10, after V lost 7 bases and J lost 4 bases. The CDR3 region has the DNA TGTGCCAGCACCCCTAGACTAGCGCGCCCAGATACGCAGTATTTT. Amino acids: CASTPRLARPDTQYF. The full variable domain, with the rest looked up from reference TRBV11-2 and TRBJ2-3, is EAGVAQSPRYKIIEKRQSVAFWCNPISGHATLYWYQQILGQGPKLLIQFQNNGVVDDSQLPKDRFSAERLKGVDSTLKIQPAKLEDSAVYLCASTPRLARPDTQYFGPGTRLTVL.

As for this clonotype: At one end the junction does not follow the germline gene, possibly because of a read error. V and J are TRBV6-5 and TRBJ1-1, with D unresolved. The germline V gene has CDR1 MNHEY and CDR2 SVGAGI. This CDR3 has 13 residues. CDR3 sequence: CVSSYGRNTEAFF. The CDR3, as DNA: TGTGTCAGCAGTTACGGGCGGAACACTGAAGCTTTCTTT.

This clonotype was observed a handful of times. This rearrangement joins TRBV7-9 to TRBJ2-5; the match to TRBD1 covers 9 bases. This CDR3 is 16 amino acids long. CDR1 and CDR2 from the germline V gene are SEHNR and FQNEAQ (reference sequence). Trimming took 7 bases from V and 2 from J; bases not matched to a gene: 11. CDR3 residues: CASTPSGTGIQETQYF. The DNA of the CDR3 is TGTGCCAGCACCCCTTCCGGGACAGGGATACAAGAGACCCAGTACTTC.

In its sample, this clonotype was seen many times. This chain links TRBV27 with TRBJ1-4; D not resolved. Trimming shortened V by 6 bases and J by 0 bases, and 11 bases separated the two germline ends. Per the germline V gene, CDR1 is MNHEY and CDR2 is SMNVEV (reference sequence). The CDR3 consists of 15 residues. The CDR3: CASSPVWATNEKLFF. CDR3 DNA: TGTGCCAGCAGCCCCGTTTGGGCAACTAATGAAAAACTGTTTTTT.

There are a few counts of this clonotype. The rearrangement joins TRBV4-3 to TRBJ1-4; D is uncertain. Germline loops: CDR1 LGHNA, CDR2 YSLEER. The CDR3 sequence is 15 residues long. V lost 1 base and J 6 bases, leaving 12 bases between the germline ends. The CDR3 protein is CASSQGSGVDEKLFF. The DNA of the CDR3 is TGCGCCAGCAGCCAAGGGTCTGGGGTTGATGAAAAACTGTTTTTT.

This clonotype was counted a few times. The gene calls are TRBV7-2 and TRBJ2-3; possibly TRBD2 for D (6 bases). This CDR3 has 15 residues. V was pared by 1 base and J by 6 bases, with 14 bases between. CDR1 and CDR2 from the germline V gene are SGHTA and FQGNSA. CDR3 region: CASSLESRRGDTQYF. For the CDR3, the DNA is TGTGCCAGCAGCTTAGAATCCCGACGGGGGGATACGCAGTATTTT.

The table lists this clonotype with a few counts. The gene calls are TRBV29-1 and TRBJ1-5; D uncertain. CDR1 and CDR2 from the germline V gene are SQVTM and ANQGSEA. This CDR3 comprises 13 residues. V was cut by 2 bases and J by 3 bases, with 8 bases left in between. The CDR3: CSVEPGLNQPQHF. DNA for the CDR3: TGCAGCGTTGAACCGGGCCTCAATCAGCCCCAGCATTTT. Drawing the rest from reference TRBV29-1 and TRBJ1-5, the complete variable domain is SAVISQKPSRDICQRGTSLTIQCQVDSQVTMMFWYRQQPGQSLTLIATANQGSEATYESGFVIDKFPISRPNLTFSTLTVSNMSPEDSSIYLCSVEPGLNQPQHFGDGTRLSIL.

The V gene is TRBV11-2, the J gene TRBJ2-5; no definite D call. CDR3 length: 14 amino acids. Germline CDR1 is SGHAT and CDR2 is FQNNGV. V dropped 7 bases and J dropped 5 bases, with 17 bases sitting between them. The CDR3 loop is CASTLELGFETQYF. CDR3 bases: TGTGCCAGCACCTTGGAGCTTGGCTTTGAGACCCAGTACTTC.

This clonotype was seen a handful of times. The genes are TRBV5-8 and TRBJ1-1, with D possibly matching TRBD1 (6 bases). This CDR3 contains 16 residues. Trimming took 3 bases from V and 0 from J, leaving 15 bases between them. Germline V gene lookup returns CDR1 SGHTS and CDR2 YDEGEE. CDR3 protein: CASSSRGALMNTEAFF. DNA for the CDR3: TGTGCCAGCAGCTCTAGGGGGGCTCTTATGAACACTGAAGCTTTCTTT.

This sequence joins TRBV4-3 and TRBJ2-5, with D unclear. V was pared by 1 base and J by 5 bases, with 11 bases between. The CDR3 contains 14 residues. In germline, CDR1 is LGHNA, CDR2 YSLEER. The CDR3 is CASSQVASRETQYF. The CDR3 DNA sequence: TGCGCCAGCAGCCAAGTAGCAAGTCGGGAGACCCAGTACTTC.

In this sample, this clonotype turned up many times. Here the CDR3 DNA reads TGCGCCAGCAGCTTGGGACAGTCAACCTACGAGCAGTACTTC. It yields the protein CASSLGQSTYEQYF. This rearrangement joins TRBV5-1 to TRBJ2-7; possible D gene TRBD1, 5 bases. This CDR3 spans 14 amino acids. Germline V gene lookup returns CDR1 SGHRS and CDR2 YFSETQ. V was clipped by 0 bases and J by 2 bases, with 9 bases between them.

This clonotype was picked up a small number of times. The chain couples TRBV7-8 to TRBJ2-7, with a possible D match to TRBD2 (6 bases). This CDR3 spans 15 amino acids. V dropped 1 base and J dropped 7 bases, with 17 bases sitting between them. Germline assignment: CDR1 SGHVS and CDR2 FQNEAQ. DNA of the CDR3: TGTGCCAGCAGCTTAGAGTGGAGGGCGGCCGGGGAGCAGTACTTC. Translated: CASSLEWRAAGEQYF.

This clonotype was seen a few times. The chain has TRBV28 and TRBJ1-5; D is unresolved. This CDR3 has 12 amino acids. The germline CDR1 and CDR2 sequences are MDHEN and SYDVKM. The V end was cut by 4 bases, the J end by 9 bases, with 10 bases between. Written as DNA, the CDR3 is TGTGCCAGCAGTTCCCCCTTAAGGCCCCAGCATTTT. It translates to CASSSPLRPQHF.

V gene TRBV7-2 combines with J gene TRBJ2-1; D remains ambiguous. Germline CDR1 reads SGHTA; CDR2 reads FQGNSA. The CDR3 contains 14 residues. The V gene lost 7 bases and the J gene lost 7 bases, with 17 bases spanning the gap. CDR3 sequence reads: CASTLGNIYNEQFF. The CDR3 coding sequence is TGTGCCAGCACCCTGGGGAATATATATAATGAGCAGTTCTTC.

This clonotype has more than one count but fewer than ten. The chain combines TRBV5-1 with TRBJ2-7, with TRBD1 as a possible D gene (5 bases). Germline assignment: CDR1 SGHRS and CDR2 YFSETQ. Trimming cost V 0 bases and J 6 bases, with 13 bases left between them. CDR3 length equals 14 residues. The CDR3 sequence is CASSLGTRTREQYF. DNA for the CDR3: TGCGCCAGCAGCTTGGGGACCCGGACACGCGAGCAGTACTTC.

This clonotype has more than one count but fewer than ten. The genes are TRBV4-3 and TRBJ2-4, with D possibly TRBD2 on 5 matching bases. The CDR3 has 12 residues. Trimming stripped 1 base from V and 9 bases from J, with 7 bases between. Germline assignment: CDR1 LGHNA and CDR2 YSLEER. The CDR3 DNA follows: TGCGCCAGCAGCCAAGGCGCGGGCATTCAGTACTTC. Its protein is CASSQGAGIQYF.

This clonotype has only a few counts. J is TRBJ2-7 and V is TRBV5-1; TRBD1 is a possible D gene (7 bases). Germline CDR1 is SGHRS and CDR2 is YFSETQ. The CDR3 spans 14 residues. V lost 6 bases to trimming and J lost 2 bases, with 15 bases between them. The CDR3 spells CASTRAGQTYEQYF. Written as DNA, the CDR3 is TGCGCCAGCACCCGGGCGGGACAGACCTACGAGCAGTACTTC.